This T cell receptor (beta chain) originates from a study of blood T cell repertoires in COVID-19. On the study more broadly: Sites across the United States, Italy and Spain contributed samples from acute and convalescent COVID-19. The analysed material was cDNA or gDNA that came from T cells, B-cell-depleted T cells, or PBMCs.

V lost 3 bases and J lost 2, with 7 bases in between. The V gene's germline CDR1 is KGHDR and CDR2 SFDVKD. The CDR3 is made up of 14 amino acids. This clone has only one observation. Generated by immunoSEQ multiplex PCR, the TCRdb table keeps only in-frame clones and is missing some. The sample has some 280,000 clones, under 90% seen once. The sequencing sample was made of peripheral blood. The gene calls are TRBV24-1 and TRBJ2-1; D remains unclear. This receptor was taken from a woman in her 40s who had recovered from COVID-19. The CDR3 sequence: CATSDPPAYNEQFF. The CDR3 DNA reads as TGTGCCACCAGTGATCCCCCCGCCTACAATGAGCAGTTCTTC.